This T cell receptor (beta chain) derives from a study of beta chain features in type 1 diabetes (dated by TCRdb to between 2017 and 2018). In terms of the full investigation: Mean age, gender distribution, total cell number and subset yield were not different between patients and healthy donors. Regulatory and stem cell-like memory subsets were obtained from only 8 patients and roughly 8 healthy donors, while naive and central memory subsets were obtained from all 30 or so donors. Across all samples, about 110 million sorted cells were examined, and cell number per subset correlated strongly with RNA yield. The study compared TCRB repertoires of sorted circulating CD4+ T cell subsets between recently diagnosed type 1 diabetes patients and matched healthy donors. Study-wide conclusions, independent of this receptor: Because cDNA was sequenced instead of genomic DNA, highly expressing activated cells could be over-represented, though the groups showed no difference in activation or CD3 levels. Shorter templates might have been favored by PCR, but patient and control samples were amplified and corrected together, so both groups would have been affected equally by any skew. The naive, central memory and regulatory TCRB repertoires appeared to resemble one another more closely among patients than among healthy donors. In all four CD4+ subsets, TCRB CDR3 length was moderately but significantly shorter in type 1 diabetes patients. At VDJ recombination sites, patients with type 1 diabetes made fewer insertions and deleted more nucleotides, a pattern implying thymic rearrangement abnormalities. Because small numbers of individuals were included in the HLA sub-analyses, any influence of HLA type on TCRB rearrangement was left unresolved.

The junction carries 5 bases between V and J, which are trimmed by 4 bases and 0 bases respectively. Taken from the germline V gene, the CDR1 and CDR2 loops are SGDLS and YYNGEE. The CDR3 sequence holds 13 residues, the cysteine and phenylalanine included. Of all the DNA, just the CDR3 is kept, 39 bases in frame from base 1. A single peripheral blood draw of around 0.11 L on average was collected from each donor into heparinised tubes. Using a panel that included CD45RO, CCR7, CD25, CD127, CD95 and CD27, naive, central memory, regulatory and stem cell-like memory CD4+ T cells were sorted on a BD FACSAria II. A purity above 95% was achieved for all sorted populations. PBMCs were isolated right away by Lymphoprep density gradient centrifugation and were stained directly, without culture. So that batch effects would be minimized, each experiment stained and sorted samples in pairs, pairing one healthy donor with one patient.

A remark on this clone: Its antigen specificity is not known. No base quality information exists; no much larger clone differs at one position.

The entire isolated RNA was reverse transcribed using the High Capacity cDNA Reverse Transcription Kit, and thus expressed TCRB transcripts were sequenced. Deep immunoSEQ sequencing was applied to naive, central memory and regulatory T cell samples, giving an average of about 3.7 million total reads per sample. Sorted cells were lysed in RLT buffer and RNA was extracted with DNase-treated RNeasy Micro or Mini kits, depending on cell number. Each cell subset was processed separately to prevent cross-contamination, with patient and healthy donor samples processed together. The immunoSEQ multiplex PCR was used to amplify TCRB sequences from cDNA, yielding 87-bp fragments that span the CDR3 region. Amplicons were sequenced on the Illumina HiSeq platform. The authors processed their data as follows. Synthetic template baselines were used to correct PCR bias computationally, reads within Hamming distance 2 were collapsed together, and singletons that could not be merged were discarded. Reads were aligned against IMGT to assign V, D and J genes, CDR3 length and insertions or deletions at six rearrangement sites. Within each subset, clonotype counts were normalized to sorted cell number, after which true diversity and Gini coefficients were computed with the tcR R package. The overlap coefficient, calculated on TCRB nucleotide sequences, was used to quantify repertoire sharing. Out-of-frame TCRB sequences from naive cells were analyzed to stand in for the pre-selection repertoire. TCRdb carries this immuneACCESS record with in-frame sequences only. Its versions omit some clonotypes, under half of them owing to an unresolved V gene in the studies checked, with the rest unexplained. V and J calls and clone size are given by that table; D and trimming were obtained from the DNA. This sample lists about 250,000 clones; roughly a tenth were detected once. The ten top clones hold roughly 0.017% of the sample.

The rearranged segments are TRBV9 and TRBJ1-3, with the D gene too uncertain to name. Material: naive CD4+ T cells from blood. Read against the paper, the sample's cell subset or site label means: true naive CD4+ T cells. This sequence originates from a young man with type 1 diabetes. The bases read TGTGCCAGCAGCCCCCGCTCTGGAAACACCATATATTTT. This encodes CASSPRSGNTIYF.